Here is one T cell receptor beta chain with its context. This entry is derived from a study of patients and donors after allogeneic stem cell transplantation. TCRdb re-called the RT-PCR reads through MiXCR, storing one row per CDR3 protein. The sample carries 40,000 to 45,000 distinct CDR3 sequences, under 35% recorded once. CDR3 length equals 14 residues. V shed 2 bases and J shed 4 bases, with 12 bases lying between them. Germline V gene sequence: CDR1 SGHDT, CDR2 YYEEEE. Source material: blood, either unsorted or a sorted T cell fraction (not recorded which). The sequence derives from a human donor who was either an allogeneic HSCT recipient or a stem cell or donor lymphocyte infusion donor (not recorded which). It is not recorded whose cells these are; they may come from a transplant donor. The gene calls are TRBV5-6 and TRBJ1-2; D remains unclear. The CDR3 DNA reads TGTGCCAGCAGCTTCTCCCAGGTGCTCTATGGCTACACCTTC. It specifies CASSFSQVLYGYTF.